The rows below give T cell receptor beta chains drawn from one sample of a study of T cells after posttransplantation cyclophosphamide. Libraries were prepared by immunoSEQ multiplex PCR; TCRdb keeps only in-frame clonotypes and omits some of them. The repertoire consists of 32,000 or so clones, none detected only once. Material for sequencing was PBMCs. The receptors here all came from a woman in her sixties or seventies in good health, CMV-negative, and a related stem cell transplant donor. CDR3s include the opening cysteine and the closing phenylalanine or tryptophan. A D gene is named only where the DNA matches it firmly. Not every row has a clone size; where given, it reads once, few, many or a size class.

v_call,j_call,d_call,clone_size,cdr3_aa,cdr3_nt
TRBV5-1,TRBJ1-1,TRBD1,many,CASSQQGIEWGTEAFF,TGCGCCAGCAGTCAACAGGGGATTGAGTGGGGCACTGAAGCTTTCTTT
TRBV6-2/TRBV6-3,TRBJ1-2,.,many,CASNQGDYGYTF,TGTGCCAGCAACCAGGGCGACTATGGCTACACCTTC
TRBV11-2,TRBJ2-7,TRBD2,many,CASSPWTSGRAAHEQYF,TGTGCCAGCAGCCCCTGGACTAGCGGGAGGGCTGCCCACGAGCAGTACTTC
TRBV5-1,TRBJ1-1,.,few,CASQAGGLNTEAFF,TGCGCCAGCCAAGCGGGGGGACTGAACACTGAAGCTTTCTTT
TRBV6-5,TRBJ2-7,TRBD1,many,CASRVEQGAGEQYF,TGTGCCAGCCGCGTCGAACAGGGGGCTGGGGAGCAGTACTTC
TRBV5-1,TRBJ2-5,TRBD2,.,CASSLIGLAGGQETQYF,TGCGCCAGCAGCTTGATTGGACTAGCGGGGGGGCAAGAGACCCAGTACTTC
TRBV29-1,TRBJ2-5,.,few,CSVFNTQETQYF,TGCAGCGTCTTTAACACACAAGAGACCCAGTACTTC
TRBV5-4,TRBJ2-3,TRBD2,.,CASSSPGLAGGDTQYF,TGTGCCAGCAGCTCACCGGGACTAGCGGGGGGAGATACGCAGTATTTT
TRBV6-1,TRBJ1-4,TRBD1,few,CASTTGTGGEKLFF,TGTGCCAGCACCACCGGGACAGGGGGTGAAAAACTGTTTTTT
TRBV12-3/TRBV12-4,TRBJ1-1,.,many,CASSLRGGSTEAFF,TGTGCCAGCAGTTTACGGGGAGGGTCCACTGAAGCTTTCTTT
TRBV2,TRBJ2-6,TRBD1,many,CASGNRGPGANVLTF,TGTGCCAGCGGAAACAGGGGCCCCGGGGCCAACGTCCTGACTTTC
TRBV9,TRBJ2-7,TRBD2,.,CASRAPIPSGRRSKYEQYF,TGTGCCAGCAGGGCCCCTATACCTAGCGGGAGGAGATCTAAATACGAGCAGTACTTC
TRBV10-1,TRBJ1-5,.,many,CASSERGYDQPQHF,TGCGCCAGCAGTGAGAGGGGTTATGATCAGCCCCAGCATTTT
TRBV5-1,TRBJ2-1,TRBD2,many,CASSLANIVAGGSSNEQFF,TGCGCCAGCAGCTTGGCCAATATTGTAGCGGGAGGGTCATCCAATGAGCAGTTCTTC
TRBV5-1,TRBJ1-5,.,many,CASSLGPGADQPQHF,TGCGCCAGCAGCTTGGGCCCTGGTGCGGATCAGCCCCAGCATTTT
TRBV7-3,TRBJ2-1,TRBD1,many,CASSLNSYGTAQFF,TGTGCCAGCAGCTTAAACTCGTATGGGACAGCCCAGTTCTTC
TRBV5-1,TRBJ2-5,.,.,CASSLGGQQIGQETQYF,TGCGCCAGCAGCTTGGGTGGACAGCAGATCGGTCAAGAGACCCAGTACTTC
TRBV6-1,TRBJ1-4,.,.,CASNGQTTNEKLFF,TGTGCCAGCAACGGTCAAACAACTAATGAAAAACTGTTTTTT
TRBV28,TRBJ2-7,.,few,CASSAGAYEQYF,TGTGCCAGCAGTGCCGGGGCCTACGAGCAGTACTTC
TRBV11-2,TRBJ2-1,TRBD2,many,CASSPSSGRVYNEQFF,TGTGCCAGCAGCCCAAGTAGCGGGAGGGTTTACAATGAGCAGTTCTTC
TRBV5-6,TRBJ2-5,TRBD2,.,CASSLDVSGGETQYF,TGTGCCAGCAGCTTGGATGTTAGCGGGGGTGAGACCCAGTACTTC
TRBV7-9,TRBJ2-4,TRBD2,.,CASSPALAGGTENIQYF,TGTGCCAGCAGCCCCGCCCTAGCGGGGGGTACCGAAAACATTCAGTACTTC
TRBV15,TRBJ2-7,TRBD1,.,CATSRGAGGEQYF,TGTGCCACCAGCAGAGGTGCAGGGGGCGAGCAGTACTTC
TRBV4-2,TRBJ2-7,TRBD2,many,CASSQGVAREAHYEQYF,TGTGCCAGCAGCCAAGGGGTAGCGCGGGAGGCCCACTACGAGCAGTACTTC
TRBV7-6,TRBJ2-5,.,few,CASSLVTGGPQETQYF,TGTGCCAGCAGCTTAGTGACCGGGGGTCCCCAAGAGACCCAGTACTTC
TRBV7-9,TRBJ2-7,TRBD1,few,CASRATGNYEQYF,TGTGCCAGCAGGGCGACAGGGAACTACGAGCAGTACTTC
TRBV28,TRBJ1-3,.,many,CASSHGGGAGNTIYF,TGTGCCAGCAGCCATGGGGGGGGAGCTGGAAACACCATATATTTT
TRBV6-4,TRBJ2-2,.,medium-sized,CASSDDHGGTGELFF,TGTGCCAGCAGTGACGATCACGGGGGCACCGGGGAGCTGTTTTTT
TRBV7-9,TRBJ1-1,TRBD1,many,CASSLGGVETEAFF,TGTGCCAGCAGCCTAGGGGGCGTAGAGACTGAAGCTTTCTTT
TRBV28,TRBJ1-5,TRBD1,few,CASRLQMTGSRGQPQHF,TGTGCCAGCAGGCTTCAAATGACAGGGTCTCGGGGTCAGCCCCAGCATTTT
TRBV7-3,TRBJ2-1,TRBD2,few,CASSLWLAGTAGEQFF,TGTGCCAGCAGCTTATGGCTAGCGGGGACTGCTGGTGAGCAGTTCTTC
TRBV7-6,TRBJ2-7,TRBD1,many,CASSLGGQGYEQYF,TGTGCCAGCAGCTTAGGAGGACAGGGTTACGAGCAGTACTTC
TRBV7-9,TRBJ2-7,TRBD2,many,CASSFDPGGFHEQYF,TGTGCCAGCAGCTTTGACCCGGGGGGTTTTCACGAGCAGTACTTC
TRBV9,TRBJ2-7,TRBD1,.,CASSVGNRGSYEQYF,TGTGCCAGCAGCGTAGGGAACAGGGGATCCTACGAGCAGTACTTC
TRBV30,TRBJ2-3,.,few,CAWRRPGAGESDTQYF,TGTGCCTGGAGGCGACCCGGTGCCGGGGAGTCGGATACGCAGTATTTT
TRBV6-2/TRBV6-3,TRBJ1-5,TRBD1,many,CASSPRTGGLGQPQHF,TGTGCCAGCAGCCCCCGGACAGGGGGCTTGGGTCAGCCCCAGCATTTT
TRBV11-2,TRBJ2-5,TRBD2,many,CASSPYLAGGGETQYF,TGTGCCAGCAGCCCCTACCTAGCGGGGGGAGGCGAGACCCAGTACTTC